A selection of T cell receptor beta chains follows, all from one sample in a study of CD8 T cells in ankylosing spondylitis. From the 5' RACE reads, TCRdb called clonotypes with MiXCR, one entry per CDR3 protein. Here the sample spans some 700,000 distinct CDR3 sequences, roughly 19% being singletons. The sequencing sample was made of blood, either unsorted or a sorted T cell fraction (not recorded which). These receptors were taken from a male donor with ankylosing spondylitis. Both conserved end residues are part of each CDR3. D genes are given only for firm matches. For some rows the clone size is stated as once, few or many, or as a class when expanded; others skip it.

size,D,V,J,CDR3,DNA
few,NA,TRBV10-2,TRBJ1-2,CATQPDSMDYGYTF,TGCGCCACCCAGCCCGACTCCATGGACTATGGCTACACCTTC
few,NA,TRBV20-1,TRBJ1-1,CSAQGGETNTEAFF,TGCAGTGCTCAGGGTGGGGAGACGAACACTGAAGCTTTCTTT
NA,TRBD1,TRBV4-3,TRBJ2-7,CASSQEGTGSTEQYF,TGCGCCAGCAGCCAAGAGGGGACAGGTTCAACCGAGCAGTACTTC
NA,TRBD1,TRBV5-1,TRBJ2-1,CASSLVGTGGFNEQFF,TGCGCCAGCAGCTTGGTCGGGACAGGGGGCTTCAATGAGCAGTTCTTC
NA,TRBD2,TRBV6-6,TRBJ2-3,CASSPSGVDTQYF,TGTGCCAGCAGTCCTAGCGGGGTAGATACGCAGTATTTT
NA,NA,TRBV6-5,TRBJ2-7,CASSSRSGPGEQYF,TGTGCCAGCAGTTCCCGTAGCGGACCGGGGGAGCAGTACTTC
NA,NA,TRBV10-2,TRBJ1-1,CASRQGVNTEAFF,TGCGCCAGCCGTCAGGGAGTGAACACTGAAGCTTTCTTT
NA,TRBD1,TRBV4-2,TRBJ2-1,CASSQDNSNRGQFF,TGTGCCAGCAGCCAAGATAACAGCAACAGGGGGCAGTTCTTC
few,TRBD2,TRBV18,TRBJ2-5,CASSPRTGAGGGETQYF,TGTGCCAGCTCACCACGCACCGGAGCGGGAGGCGGGGAGACCCAGTACTTC
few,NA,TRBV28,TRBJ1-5,CASSSDRRANQPQHF,TGTGCCAGCAGTTCAGACAGAAGAGCGAATCAGCCCCAGCATTTT
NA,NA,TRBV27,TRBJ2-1,CASSLLGGDNEQFF,TGTGCCAGCAGTTTACTTGGCGGAGACAATGAGCAGTTCTTC
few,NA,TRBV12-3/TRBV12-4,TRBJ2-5,CASGNGQGKETQYF,TGTGCCAGCGGGAACGGGCAGGGGAAAGAGACCCAGTACTTC
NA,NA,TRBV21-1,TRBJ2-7,CASSKVGQSYEQYF,TGTGCCAGCAGCAAAGTGGGACAGAGCTACGAGCAGTACTTC
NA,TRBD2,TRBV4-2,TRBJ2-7,CASSQDLRGTEQYF,TGTGCCAGCAGCCAAGATTTGCGGGGGACTGAGCAGTACTTC
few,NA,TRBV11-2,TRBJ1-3,CASSYHSGNTIYF,TGTGCCAGCAGCTACCACTCTGGAAACACCATATATTTT
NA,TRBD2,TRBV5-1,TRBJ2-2,CASSQRTSGTGELFF,TGCGCCAGCAGCCAAAGGACTAGCGGGACCGGGGAGCTGTTTTTT
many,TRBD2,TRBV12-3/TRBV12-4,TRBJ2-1,CASSLRTSGYNEQFF,TGTGCCAGCAGCCTAAGGACTAGCGGTTACAATGAGCAGTTCTTC
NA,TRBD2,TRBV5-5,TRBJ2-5,CASSLQPTSGGSETQYF,TGTGCCAGCAGCTTGCAGCCGACTAGCGGGGGGTCAGAGACCCAGTACTTC
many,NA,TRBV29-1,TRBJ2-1,CSVDSLGSEQFF,TGCAGCGTCGACTCGCTGGGAAGTGAGCAGTTCTTC
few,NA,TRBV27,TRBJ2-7,CASSFSTDYEQYF,TGTGCCAGCAGTTTCTCGACAGACTACGAGCAGTACTTC
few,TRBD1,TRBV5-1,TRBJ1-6,CASSLAKGGGNNSPLHF,TGCGCCAGCAGCTTGGCCAAAGGGGGCGGTAATAATTCACCCCTCCACTTT
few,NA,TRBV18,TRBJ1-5,CASSRWGDQPQHF,TGTGCCAGCTCAAGGTGGGGGGATCAGCCCCAGCATTTT
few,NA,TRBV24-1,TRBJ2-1,CATSDPNRVYNEQFF,TGTGCCACCAGTGACCCAAACAGGGTCTACAATGAGCAGTTCTTC
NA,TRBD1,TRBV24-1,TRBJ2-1,CATSDSGQGGARSYNEQFF,TGTGCCACCAGTGATTCTGGACAGGGCGGGGCTAGGTCCTACAATGAGCAGTTCTTC
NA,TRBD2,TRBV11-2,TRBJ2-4,CASSSERGGGNIQYF,TGTGCCAGCAGCTCCGAGCGGGGCGGGGGAAACATTCAGTACTTC
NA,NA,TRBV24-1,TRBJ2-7,CATSTGTRGTYEQYF,TGTGCCACCAGTACCGGGACCAGAGGGACCTACGAGCAGTACTTC
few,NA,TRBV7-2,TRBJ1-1,CASSLIPGRPMNTEAFF,TGTGCCAGCAGCTTAATTCCCGGGCGACCGATGAACACTGAAGCTTTCTTT
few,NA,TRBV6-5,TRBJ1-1,CASSYETGSGAFF,TGTGCCAGCAGTTACGAAACAGGCTCAGGAGCTTTCTTT
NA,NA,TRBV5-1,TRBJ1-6,CASSLIGVGSPLHF,TGCGCCAGCAGCTTGATCGGGGTAGGATCACCCCTCCACTTT
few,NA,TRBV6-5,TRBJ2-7,CASSYRGIIDEGTYEQYF,TGTGCCAGCAGTTACCGGGGCATTATCGACGAAGGTACCTACGAGCAGTACTTC
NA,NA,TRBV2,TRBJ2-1,CASSGALGTYNEQFF,TGTGCCAGCAGTGGGGCACTAGGGACCTACAATGAGCAGTTCTTC
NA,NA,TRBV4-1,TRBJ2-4,CASSHEEGSKNIQYF,TGCGCCAGCAGCCACGAAGAGGGTTCCAAAAACATTCAGTACTTC
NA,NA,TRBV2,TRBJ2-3,CASSKQGLDTQYF,TGTGCCAGCAGCAAACAGGGTTTGGATACGCAGTATTTT
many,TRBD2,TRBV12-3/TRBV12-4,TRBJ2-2,CASSGRSGGNTGELFF,TGTGCCAGCAGTGGTCGGAGCGGGGGGAACACCGGGGAGCTGTTTTTT
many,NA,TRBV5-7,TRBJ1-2,CASSPRTLLLSNYGYTF,TGTGCCAGCAGCCCCCGGACACTTCTATTGAGTAACTATGGCTACACCTTC
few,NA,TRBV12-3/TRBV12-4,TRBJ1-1,CASHVGRGSTEAFF,TGTGCCAGCCACGTGGGACGGGGAAGCACTGAAGCTTTCTTT
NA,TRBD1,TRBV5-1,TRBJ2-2,CASSLMRGQGTGELFF,TGCGCCAGCAGCTTGATGAGGGGACAGGGCACCGGGGAGCTGTTTTTT
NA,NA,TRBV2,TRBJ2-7,CASSETGMGEQYF,TGTGCCAGCAGCGAGACAGGTATGGGCGAGCAGTACTTC
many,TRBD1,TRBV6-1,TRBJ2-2,CASSEAIGQASAGELFF,TGTGCCAGCAGTGAAGCGATCGGACAGGCGTCAGCCGGGGAGCTGTTTTTT
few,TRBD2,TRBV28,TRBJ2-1,CASSIPGLDYFNEQFF,TGTGCCAGCAGTATACCGGGACTAGACTATTTTAATGAGCAGTTCTTC
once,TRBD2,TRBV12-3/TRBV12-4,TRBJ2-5,CASSFQGLAGGREETQYF,TGTGCCAGCAGTTTCCAGGGACTAGCGGGGGGCCGGGAAGAGACCCAGTACTTC
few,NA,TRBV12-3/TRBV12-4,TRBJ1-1,CASSLWTEFNTEAFF,TGTGCCAGCAGTCTATGGACAGAATTTAACACTGAAGCTTTCTTT
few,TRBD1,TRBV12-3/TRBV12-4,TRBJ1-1,CASSSTGWVSTFF,TGTGCCAGCAGTTCGACAGGGTGGGTTTCGACTTTCTTT
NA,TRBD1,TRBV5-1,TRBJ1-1,CASSFVTGEGTEAFF,TGCGCCAGCAGCTTTGTGACAGGGGAAGGCACTGAAGCTTTCTTT
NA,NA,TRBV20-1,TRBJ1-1,CSALEPTGSLAEAFF,TGCAGTGCTCTAGAACCTACAGGGAGCCTAGCTGAAGCTTTCTTT
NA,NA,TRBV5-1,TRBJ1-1,CASRVGQEKSEAFF,TGCGCCAGCAGAGTCGGTCAAGAAAAATCTGAAGCTTTCTTT
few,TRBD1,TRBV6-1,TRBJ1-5,CASDRDRNNQPQHF,TGTGCCAGCGACCGGGACAGGAACAATCAGCCCCAGCATTTT
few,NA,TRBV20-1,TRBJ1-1,CSARGGGGTEAFF,TGCAGTGCTAGGGGAGGAGGTGGCACTGAAGCTTTCTTT
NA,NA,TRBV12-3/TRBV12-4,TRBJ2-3,CASPSLNRADTQYF,TGTGCCAGCCCAAGTCTGAACAGGGCAGATACGCAGTATTTT
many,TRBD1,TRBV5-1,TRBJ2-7,CASSETGVYEQYF,TGCGCCAGCAGCGAGACAGGGGTCTACGAGCAGTACTTC
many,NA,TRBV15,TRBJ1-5,CATSRAEINQPQHF,TGTGCCACCAGCAGAGCGGAGATCAATCAGCCCCAGCATTTT
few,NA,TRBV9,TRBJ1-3,CASSSRLGQLGNTIYF,TGTGCCAGCAGCTCGCGTCTCGGACAGCTTGGAAACACCATATATTTT